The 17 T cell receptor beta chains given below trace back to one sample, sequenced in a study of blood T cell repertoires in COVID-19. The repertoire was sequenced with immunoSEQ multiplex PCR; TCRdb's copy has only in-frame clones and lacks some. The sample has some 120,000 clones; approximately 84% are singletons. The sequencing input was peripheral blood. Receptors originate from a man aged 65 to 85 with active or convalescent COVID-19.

The CDR3: CATSREGQGPYEQYF. CDR3 coding DNA: TGTGCCACCAGCAGGGAAGGACAGGGGCCCTACGAGCAGTACTTC. The V gene is TRBV15, the J gene TRBJ2-7; 9 positions match TRBD1. The CDR3 spans 15 residues. V shed 3 bases, J shed 2 bases, and the junction held 5 bases outside the gene matches. Germline CDR1 is LNHNV and CDR2 is YYDKDF (reference sequence). Based on the CDR3 plus reference TRBV15 and TRBJ2-7, the full variable domain is DAMVIQNPRYQVTQFGKPVTLSCSQTLNHNVMYWYQQKSSQAPKLLFHYYDKDFNNEADTPDNFQSRRPNTSFCFLDIRSPGLGDTAMYLCATSREGQGPYEQYFGPGTRLTVT.

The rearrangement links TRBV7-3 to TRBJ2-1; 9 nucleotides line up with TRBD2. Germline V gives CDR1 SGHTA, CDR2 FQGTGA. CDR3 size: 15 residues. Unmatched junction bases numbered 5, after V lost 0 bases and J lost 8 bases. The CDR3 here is CASSLTSGGVDEQFF. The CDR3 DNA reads TGTGCCAGCAGCTTAACTAGCGGGGGCGTGGATGAGCAGTTCTTC.

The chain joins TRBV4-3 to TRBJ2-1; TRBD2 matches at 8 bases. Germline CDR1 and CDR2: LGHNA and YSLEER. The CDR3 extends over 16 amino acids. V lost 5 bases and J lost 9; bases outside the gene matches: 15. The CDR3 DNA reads TGCGCCAGCAGCGTAACCGGGGGGGACCGACCTGGTGAGCAGTTCTTC. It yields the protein CASSVTGGDRPGEQFF.

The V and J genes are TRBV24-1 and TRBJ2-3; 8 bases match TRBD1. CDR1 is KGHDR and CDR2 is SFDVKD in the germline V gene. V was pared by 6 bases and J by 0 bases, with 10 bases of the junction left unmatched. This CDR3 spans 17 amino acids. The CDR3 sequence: CATSTSLTGESTDTQYF. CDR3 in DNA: TGTGCCACCAGTACTTCCTTGACAGGGGAAAGCACAGATACGCAGTATTTT.

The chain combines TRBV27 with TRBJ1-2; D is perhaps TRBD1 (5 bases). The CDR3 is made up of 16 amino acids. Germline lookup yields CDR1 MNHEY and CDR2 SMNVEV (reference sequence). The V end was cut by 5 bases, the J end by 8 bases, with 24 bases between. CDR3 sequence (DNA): TGTGCCAGCAGTCTAGGGACTGTGATTAGCATAAGCGGCTACACCTTC. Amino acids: CASSLGTVISISGYTF.

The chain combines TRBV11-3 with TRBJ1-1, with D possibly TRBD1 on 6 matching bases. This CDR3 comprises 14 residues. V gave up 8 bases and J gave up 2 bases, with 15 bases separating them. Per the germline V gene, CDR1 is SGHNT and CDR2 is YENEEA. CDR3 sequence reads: CASATGFGNTEAFF. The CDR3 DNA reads TGTGCCAGCGCCACAGGGTTTGGAAACACTGAAGCTTTCTTT.

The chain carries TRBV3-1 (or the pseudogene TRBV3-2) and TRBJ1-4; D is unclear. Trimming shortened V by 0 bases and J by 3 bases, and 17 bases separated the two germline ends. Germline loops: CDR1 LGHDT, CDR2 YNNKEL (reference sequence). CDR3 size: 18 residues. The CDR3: CASSQDLGSFISNEKLFF. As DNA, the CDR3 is TGTGCCAGCAGCCAAGATCTGGGGAGTTTTATTTCTAATGAAAAACTGTTTTTT.

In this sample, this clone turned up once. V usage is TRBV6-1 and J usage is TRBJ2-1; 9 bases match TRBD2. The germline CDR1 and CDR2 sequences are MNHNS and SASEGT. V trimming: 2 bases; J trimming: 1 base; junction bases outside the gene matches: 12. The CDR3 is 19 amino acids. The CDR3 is CASSERQGGGVPSYNEQFF. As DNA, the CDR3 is TGTGCCAGCAGTGAACGTCAGGGCGGGGGGGTACCGTCCTACAATGAGCAGTTCTTC.

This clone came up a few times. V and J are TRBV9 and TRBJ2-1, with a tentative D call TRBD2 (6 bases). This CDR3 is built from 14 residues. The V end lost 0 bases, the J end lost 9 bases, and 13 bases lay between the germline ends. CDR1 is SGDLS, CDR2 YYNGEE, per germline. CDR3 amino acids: CASSVVPTEGEQFF. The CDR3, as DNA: TGTGCCAGCAGCGTAGTCCCCACGGAGGGTGAGCAGTTCTTC.

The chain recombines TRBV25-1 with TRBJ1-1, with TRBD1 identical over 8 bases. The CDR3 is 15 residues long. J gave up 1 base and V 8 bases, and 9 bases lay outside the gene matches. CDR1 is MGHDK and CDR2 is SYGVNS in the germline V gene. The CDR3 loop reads CASSPATGENTEAFF. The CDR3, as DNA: TGTGCCAGCTCCCCAGCGACAGGGGAGAACACTGAAGCTTTCTTT. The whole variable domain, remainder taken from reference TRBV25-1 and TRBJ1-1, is EADIYQTPRYLVIGTGKKITLECSQTMGHDKMYWYQQDPGMELHLIHYSYGVNSTEKGDLSSESTVSRIRTEHFPLTLESARPSHTSQYLCASSPATGENTEAFFGQGTRLTVV.

This chain's CDR3 is CASSSTGYQPQHF. CDR3 nucleotide sequence: TGTGCCAGTAGTTCAACAGGGTATCAGCCCCAGCATTTT. This chain uses TRBV19 with TRBJ1-5; weak D call: TRBD1 (6 bases). The germline V gene has CDR1 LNHDA and CDR2 SQIVND (reference sequence). CDR3 size: 13 residues. V lost 5 bases and J lost 5, with 10 bases in between.

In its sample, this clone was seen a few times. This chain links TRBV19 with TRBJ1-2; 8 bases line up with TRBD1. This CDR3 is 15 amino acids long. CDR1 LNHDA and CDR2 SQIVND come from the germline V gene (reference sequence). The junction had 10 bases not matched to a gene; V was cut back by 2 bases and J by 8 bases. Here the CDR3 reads CASSIWRDRTNGYTF. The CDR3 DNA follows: TGTGCCAGTAGTATATGGAGGGACAGGACTAACGGCTACACCTTC.

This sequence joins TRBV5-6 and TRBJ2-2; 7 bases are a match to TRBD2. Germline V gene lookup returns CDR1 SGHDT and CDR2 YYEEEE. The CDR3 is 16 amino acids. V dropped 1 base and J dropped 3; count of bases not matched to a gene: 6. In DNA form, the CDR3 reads TGTGCCAGCAGCTTGATTCTAGCGGAGCACACCGGGGAGCTGTTTTTT. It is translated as CASSLILAEHTGELFF. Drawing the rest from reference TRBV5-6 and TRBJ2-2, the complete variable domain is DAGVTQSPTHLIKTRGQQVTLRCSPKSGHDTVSWYQQALGQGPQFIFQYYEEEERQRGNFPDRFSGHQFPNYSSELNVNALLLGDSALYLCASSLILAEHTGELFFGEGSRLTVL.

In DNA form, the CDR3 reads TGTGCCAGCAGCTTAGGAAGGAAAATAGCGGGCAGCTCCTACAATGAGCAGTTCTTC. It translates to CASSLGRKIAGSSYNEQFF. The rearrangement links TRBV11-2 to TRBJ2-1; TRBD2 matches at 7 bases. Losses at the gene ends were 1 base for V and 0 bases for J; bases not matched to a gene: 12. CDR1 and CDR2 (germline): SGHAT, FQNNGV. CDR3 length: 19 amino acids.

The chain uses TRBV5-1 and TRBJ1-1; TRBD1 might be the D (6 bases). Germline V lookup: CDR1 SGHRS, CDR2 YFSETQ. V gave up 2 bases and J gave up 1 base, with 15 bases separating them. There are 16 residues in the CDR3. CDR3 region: CASSLAPLRGNTEAFF. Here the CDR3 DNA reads TGCGCCAGCAGCTTAGCACCTCTCAGGGGGAACACTGAAGCTTTCTTT.

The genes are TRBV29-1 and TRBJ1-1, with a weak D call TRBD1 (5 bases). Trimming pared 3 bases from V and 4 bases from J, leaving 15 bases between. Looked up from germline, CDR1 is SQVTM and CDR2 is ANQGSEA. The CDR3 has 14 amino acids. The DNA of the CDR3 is TGCAGCGTTGATTCGGGCAGGGAGGGCACTGAAGCTTTCTTT. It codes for CSVDSGREGTEAFF. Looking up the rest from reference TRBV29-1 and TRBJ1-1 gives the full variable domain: SAVISQKPSRDICQRGTSLTIQCQVDSQVTMMFWYRQQPGQSLTLIATANQGSEATYESGFVIDKFPISRPNLTFSTLTVSNMSPEDSSIYLCSVDSGREGTEAFFGQGTRLTVV.

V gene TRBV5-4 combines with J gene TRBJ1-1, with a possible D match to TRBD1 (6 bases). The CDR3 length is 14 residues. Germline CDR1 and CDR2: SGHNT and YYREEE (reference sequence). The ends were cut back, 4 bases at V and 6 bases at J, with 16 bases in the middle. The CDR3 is CASSRGAKGPEAFF. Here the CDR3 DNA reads TGTGCCAGCAGCCGGGGGGCCAAAGGCCCTGAAGCTTTCTTT.